One sample yielded the 14 T cell receptor beta chains listed below, sequenced in a study of cytomegalovirus exposure and HLA in healthy donors. The PCR ran on 60 Vbeta and 13 Jbeta primers. Measured with immunoSEQ multiplex PCR; TCRdb has only the in-frame clones, and not every one. The sample carries about 160,000 clones, over 60% recorded once. Sequencing was carried out using PBMCs. Receptors were obtained from a young woman in good health and CMV-seronegative.

The chain couples TRBV5-1 to TRBJ1-3; possibly TRBD1 for D (5 bases). The germline V gene has CDR1 SGHRS and CDR2 YFSETQ. The V end was cut by 7 bases, the J end by 1 base, with 6 bases between. The CDR3 runs to 12 residues. The CDR3 region has the DNA TGCGCCAGCTCAGGGTCTGGAAACACCATATATTTT. Protein: CASSGSGNTIYF. Based on the CDR3 plus reference TRBV5-1 and TRBJ1-3, the full variable domain is KAGVTQTPRYLIKTRGQQVTLSCSPISGHRSVSWYQQTPGQGLQFLFEYFSETQRNKGNFPGRFSGRQFSNSRSEMNVSTLELGDSALYLCASSGSGNTIYFGEGSWLTVV.

This clone has only a few counts. The rearrangement uses TRBV28 and TRBJ1-4, with 7 bases identical to TRBD1. The ends lost 0 bases at V and 8 bases at J; junction bases unmatched: 9. CDR1 MDHEN and CDR2 SYDVKM come from the germline V gene. This CDR3 has 16 amino acids. The CDR3 loop is CASSLWRRQGREKLFF. As DNA, the CDR3 is TGTGCCAGCAGTTTATGGAGGCGACAGGGTCGGGAAAAACTGTTTTTT.

The chain has TRBV9 and TRBJ2-1; TRBD1 is a possible D gene (5 bases). The germline V and J ends were trimmed by 3 bases and 4 bases, with 5 bases remaining between them. Per the germline V gene, CDR1 is SGDLS and CDR2 is YYNGEE. CDR3 length: 12 residues. CDR3 in amino acids: CASSGTYNEQFF. CDR3 DNA sequence: TGTGCCAGCAGCGGGACATACAATGAGCAGTTCTTC.

The chain couples TRBV5-1 to TRBJ1-2, with 9 positions matching TRBD1. Germline-derived CDR1 and CDR2 are SGHRS and YFSETQ. V was clipped by 7 bases and J by 8 bases; unmatched bases: 12. This CDR3 region has 14 residues. CDR3 in DNA: TGCGCCAGCTGGCCGGGACAGGGATTTGACGGCTACACCTTC. This gives the protein CASWPGQGFDGYTF.

The chain carries TRBV19 and TRBJ1-1; D gene unclear. Germline loops: CDR1 LNHDA, CDR2 SQIVND (reference sequence). Trimming removed 2 bases at V and 0 bases at J, with 7 bases between. CDR3 length: 14 residues. The DNA for the CDR3 is TGTGCCAGTAGTATAAGGGAGGTGAACACTGAAGCTTTCTTT. This translates into CASSIREVNTEAFF.

The genes are TRBV7-6 and TRBJ2-7, with D possibly being TRBD2 (5 bases). The V gene's germline CDR1 is SGHVS and CDR2 FNYEAQ. This CDR3 contains 14 residues. Trimming removed 3 bases from V and 0 bases from J, with 9 bases in between. CDR3 nucleotide sequence: TGTGCCAGCAGCTTTGGAGCGGTCTCCTACGAGCAGTACTTC. Protein: CASSFGAVSYEQYF.

This rearrangement joins TRBV6-4 to TRBJ2-3; D possibly corresponds to TRBD1 (6 bases). This CDR3 has 15 amino acids. Trimming took 5 bases from V and 1 from J, leaving 13 bases between them. Per the germline V gene, CDR1 is MRHNA and CDR2 is SNTAGT. The CDR3 sequence is CASSSARTGTDTQYF. For the CDR3, the DNA is TGTGCCAGCAGTAGCGCTCGGACAGGCACAGATACGCAGTATTTT.

The chain recombines TRBV9 with TRBJ2-5; TRBD2 aligns across 12 bases. Germline V gene sequence: CDR1 SGDLS, CDR2 YYNGEE. With V trimmed by 0 bases and J by 5 bases, 5 bases remained unmatched. The CDR3 spans 16 residues. The CDR3 nucleotides read TGTGCCAGCAGCGTAGAGGCTAGCGGGGGGGCCGAGACCCAGTACTTC. The encoded protein is CASSVEASGGAETQYF.

The chain recombines TRBV5-4 with TRBJ2-5; 8 bases agree with TRBD2. The CDR3 is 14 amino acids. Germline lookup yields CDR1 SGHNT and CDR2 YYREEE (reference sequence). V was pared by 4 bases and J by 5 bases, with 7 bases of the junction left unmatched. CDR3 DNA sequence: TGTGCCAGCAGCCCCGCGGGGGGCCTGGAGACCCAGTACTTC. It yields the protein CASSPAGGLETQYF.

The rearrangement links TRBV4-3 to TRBJ2-1, with 7 bases aligning to TRBD2. Germline CDR1 and CDR2: LGHNA and YSLEER. This CDR3 contains 17 residues. Unmatched junction bases numbered 9, after V lost 0 bases and J lost 4 bases. The CDR3 coding sequence is TGCGCCAGCAGCCAAGATAGTGGCGGGAGAGGGTACAATGAGCAGTTCTTC. This translates into CASSQDSGGRGYNEQFF.

The chain joins TRBV30 to TRBJ2-7; 9 nucleotides agree with TRBD2. V lost 5 bases, J lost 3 bases, and 11 bases stayed unmatched. This CDR3 has 15 amino acids. CDR1 GTSNPN and CDR2 SVGIG come from the germline V gene (reference sequence). CDR3 in DNA: TGTGCCTGGGGAAATAGCGGGAGTACAGGCTACGAGCAGTACTTC. As protein: CAWGNSGSTGYEQYF. The variable domain in full, with the rest retrieved from reference TRBV30 and TRBJ2-7, is SQTIHQWPATLVQPVGSPLSLECTVEGTSNPNLYWYRQAAGRGLQLLFYSVGIGQISSEVPQNLSASRPQDRQFILSSKKLLLSDSGFYLCAWGNSGSTGYEQYFGPGTRLTVT.

The chain is built from TRBV29-1 and TRBJ1-2; TRBD1 aligns across 8 bases. Per germline, CDR1 SQVTM and CDR2 ANQGSEA. J was trimmed by 2 bases and V by 7 bases; bases with no gene match: 9. The CDR3 extends over 14 amino acids. In DNA, the CDR3 is TGCAGCGCCGCCAGGACAGGGCACAACTATGGCTACACCTTC. It codes for CSAARTGHNYGYTF.

The chain recombines TRBV9 with TRBJ1-2, with D possibly TRBD1 on 5 matching bases. V lost 0 bases, J lost 5 bases, and 8 bases lay in between. Germline CDR1 reads SGDLS; CDR2 reads YYNGEE. This CDR3 spans 13 amino acids. CDR3 sequence: CASSVGGAYGYTF. CDR3 nucleotides: TGTGCCAGCAGCGTAGGGGGCGCGTATGGCTACACCTTC.

CDR3: CAWSSGLAPTDTQYF. The CDR3 DNA reads as TGTGCCTGGAGTTCCGGACTAGCTCCAACAGATACGCAGTATTTT. The chain links TRBV30 to TRBJ2-3; 8 positions match TRBD2. Germline CDR1 is GTSNPN and CDR2 is SVGIG (reference sequence). This CDR3 has 15 amino acids. V lost 2 bases and J lost 3; bases outside the gene matches: 7.